The 14 T cell receptor beta chains below all came from one sample that was sequenced in a study of Ad26.COV2.S vaccination and SARS-CoV-2 variants. Method: immunoSEQ multiplex PCR; TCRdb's copy keeps in-frame clones and lacks some. Of a few hundred thousand clones listed, 85% to 90% are singletons. Treatment defined: 15 to 20 received Ad26.COV2.S at low or high dose, single or two shots; a few received placebo; per-sample allocation not given. Day 63 after the first vaccine or placebo injection was the time point for sampling. The sequencing used peripheral blood, collected in a trial of Ad26.COV2.S vaccine versus placebo. The receptor source for this set is a person between 18 and 60 years old who received the Ad26.COV2.S COVID-19 vaccine or a placebo.

V and J are TRBV6-6 and TRBJ1-2; D uncertain. This CDR3 spans 14 amino acids. V gave up 0 bases and J gave up 5 bases, with 10 bases separating them. Germline V gene data show CDR1 as MNHNY and CDR2 as SVGAGI (reference sequence). The CDR3, as DNA: TGTGCCAGCAGTTACTCGAACAGCCCGTATGGCTACACCTTC. Protein sequence: CASSYSNSPYGYTF.

This CDR3 reads CASSFSGNNEQFF. The CDR3 DNA follows: TGTGCCAGCAGCTTCTCGGGAAACAATGAGCAGTTCTTC. The chain is built from TRBV5-5 and TRBJ2-1; possible D gene TRBD2, 5 bases. Germline CDR1 SGHKS, CDR2 YYEKEE (reference sequence). Trimming stripped 2 bases from V and 5 bases from J, with 8 bases between. CDR3 length: 13 residues.

V is TRBV6-5 and J is TRBJ2-1; tentatively, D is TRBD2 (5 bases). The germline CDR1 and CDR2 sequences are MNHEY and SVGAGI. CDR3 length: 14 amino acids. Trimming took off 1 base at V and 7 bases at J, with 11 bases between the two ends. The CDR3, as DNA: TGTGCCAGCAGTTACTTCGCCCGGGAAAATGAGCAGTTCTTC. It specifies CASSYFARENEQFF.

The chain couples TRBV2 to TRBJ1-5; D gene uncertain. The CDR3 is made up of 13 amino acids. Germline V gene sequence: CDR1 SNHLY, CDR2 FYNNEI. V was cut by 6 bases and J by 2 bases, with 8 bases left in between. The CDR3 nucleotides are TGTGCCAGCAGCGTACTAGGCAATCAGCCCCAGCATTTT. Encoded protein: CASSVLGNQPQHF.

The rearrangement joins TRBV6-6 to TRBJ1-1, with D possibly being TRBD1 (6 bases). In germline, CDR1 is MNHNY, CDR2 SVGAGI (reference sequence). This CDR3 is built from 13 residues. V shed 7 bases and J shed 11 bases, with 20 bases lying between them. CDR3 sequence (DNA): TGTGCCAGCACCTCCGGGGTGCGGAGGGGGGCTTTCTTT. Translated, it gives CASTSGVRRGAFF.

The V gene is TRBV14, the J gene TRBJ1-4, with TRBD1 identical over 8 bases. The ends lost 4 bases at V and 6 bases at J; junction bases unmatched: 7. This CDR3 comprises 15 residues. Looked up from germline, CDR1 is SGHDN and CDR2 is FVKESK. CDR3 loop: CASSPRQGTDEKLFF. CDR3 nucleotides: TGTGCCAGCAGCCCCCGACAGGGGACGGATGAAAAACTGTTTTTT.

The chain is built from TRBV6-5 and TRBJ2-1; 8 positions match TRBD1. Germline CDR1 is MNHEY and CDR2 is SVGAGI. The V and J ends lost 6 bases and 5 bases, in that order; junction bases with no gene match: 9. The CDR3 sequence is 15 residues long. As DNA, the CDR3 is TGTGCCAGCAGGCATAACAGGGGGGAACACAATGAGCAGTTCTTC. It is translated as CASRHNRGEHNEQFF.

The chain recombines TRBV19 with TRBJ1-5, with 7 nucleotides matching TRBD1. The CDR3 contains 16 residues. J gave up 0 bases and V 1 base, and 3 bases lay outside the gene matches. CDR1 LNHDA and CDR2 SQIVND come from the germline V gene (reference sequence). CDR3 in amino acids: CASSIVRTGSNQPQHF. The CDR3 nucleotides are TGTGCCAGTAGTATAGTTCGGACAGGTAGCAATCAGCCCCAGCATTTT.

The chain combines TRBV6-6 with TRBJ1-1; 10 bases are shared with TRBD1. With V trimmed by 8 bases and J by 1 base, 7 bases remained unmatched. This CDR3 has 15 residues. The germline V gene has CDR1 MNHNY and CDR2 SVGAGI (reference sequence). CDR3 sequence: CASSGQGKGNTEAFF. The CDR3 DNA sequence: TGTGCCAGCTCGGGACAGGGGAAGGGGAACACTGAAGCTTTCTTT.

In its sample, this clone was seen once. The chain is built from TRBV25-1 and TRBJ1-1; D unclear. CDR3 length equals 13 residues. Per the germline V gene, CDR1 is MGHDK and CDR2 is SYGVNS. Trimming removed 6 bases from V and 2 bases from J, with 10 bases in between. This CDR3 reads CASSPSGNTEAFF. CDR3 DNA: TGTGCCAGCAGCCCCAGTGGAAACACTGAAGCTTTCTTT.

This clone was picked up one time. The chain links TRBV6-5 to TRBJ2-1; D is unresolved. This CDR3 is built from 13 residues. V lost 4 bases and J 1 base, leaving 5 bases between the germline ends. The germline gives CDR1 MNHEY, CDR2 SVGAGI. CDR3 in DNA: TGTGCCAGCAGTTCCGCGTCCTACAATGAGCAGTTCTTC. As protein: CASSSASYNEQFF.

This chain connects TRBV11-3 to TRBJ2-7; weak D call: TRBD1 (6 bases). This CDR3 contains 14 residues. The V and J ends lost 0 bases and 4 bases respectively, with 10 bases between them. Germline values: CDR1 SGHNT, CDR2 YENEEA. As DNA, the CDR3 is TGTGCCAGCAGCTTAGACAGGGGAAGTTACGAGCAGTACTTC. It codes for CASSLDRGSYEQYF. Complete variable domain (other parts from reference TRBV11-3 and TRBJ2-7): EAGVVQSPRYKIIEKKQPVAFWCNPISGHNTLYWYLQNLGQGPELLIRYENEEAVDDSQLPKDRFSAERLKGVDSTLKIQPAELGDSAVYLCASSLDRGSYEQYFGPGTRLTVT.

V is TRBV5-4 and J is TRBJ2-1; the match to TRBD2 covers 8 bases. Trimming removed 6 bases from V and 1 base from J; junction bases left unmatched: 9. Germline CDR1 is SGHNT and CDR2 is YYREEE (reference sequence). The CDR3 consists of 16 residues. CDR3 region: CASKVAGPSSYNEQFF. CDR3 DNA sequence: TGTGCCAGCAAGGTAGCGGGGCCCTCTTCCTACAATGAGCAGTTCTTC.

This rearrangement joins TRBV27 to TRBJ1-6; D unresolved. Germline V CDR1 and CDR2: MNHEY, SMNVEV (reference sequence). This CDR3 is built from 15 residues. Trimming removed 5 bases from V and 7 bases from J, with 15 bases in between. CDR3 bases: TGTGCCAGCAGTCGTCAAGGGCTGTCAAATTCACCCCTCCACTTT. Its translation is CASSRQGLSNSPLHF.